This T cell receptor (beta chain) stems from a study of identical twins. There are a few counts of this clonotype. Its antigen remains unidentified. Study conclusions and caveats: One should note that invariant MAIT and iNKT cells could partly confound zero-insertion analyses. Among monozygotic twins, out-of-frame TCR alpha sharing exceeded what models predicted.

Via MiXCR, TCRdb re-called the 5' RACE reads, giving one row per CDR3 protein. The data contain roughly 490,000 distinct CDR3 sequences, more than 13% of them singletons. In addition, the sample was reused for a study of yellow fever vaccine responses in identical twins.

The sequence derives from a woman aged 18-29 years in good health. The sequenced material came from CD4+ T cells sorted from blood.

The CDR3 region is CAISESKGINQPQHF. DNA for the CDR3: TGTGCCATCAGTGAGTCGAAGGGGATCAATCAGCCCCAGCATTTT. This chain joins TRBV10-3 and TRBJ1-5; D may be TRBD1 (5 bases). Looked up from germline, CDR1 is ENHRY and CDR2 is SYGVKD. Trimming left V 0 bases short and J 3 bases short, with 9 bases between. CDR3 length: 15 amino acids.